One and the same sample provided the 8 T cell receptor beta chains below, sequenced in a study of control samples from healthy donors and cancer patients. The data were produced by immunoSEQ multiplex PCR, yet TCRdb's version contains in-frame clones alone and is incomplete. The sample yields 45,000 or so clones, about 91% seen once. The sample consisted of PBMCs. Source of these receptors: a woman aged 40 to 55 with head and neck cancer.

This clone was observed once. The chain couples TRBV3-1 (or the pseudogene TRBV3-2) to TRBJ2-1; D is uncertain. Germline V lookup: CDR1 LGHDT, CDR2 YNNKEL (reference sequence). The CDR3 is made up of 13 amino acids. Trimming shortened V by 4 bases and J by 9 bases, and 13 bases separated the two germline ends. CDR3 DNA sequence: TGTGCCAGCAGCCCGGCCGGAACTATTGAGCAGTTCTTC. Encoded protein: CASSPAGTIEQFF.

This clone was detected once. The genes are TRBV6-5 and TRBJ2-2; 7 nucleotides match TRBD1. This CDR3 has 15 amino acids. J gave up 2 bases and V 7 bases, and 7 bases lay outside the gene matches. Germline CDR1 MNHEY, CDR2 SVGAGI. The CDR3 reads CASKRTGANTGELFF. DNA of the CDR3: TGTGCCAGCAAGAGGACAGGAGCAAACACCGGGGAGCTGTTTTTT.

The chain employs TRBV5-1 and TRBJ2-5; 7 bases fit TRBD2. Trimming removed 0 bases from V and 2 bases from J; junction bases left unmatched: 7. This CDR3 is built from 16 residues. In germline, CDR1 is SGHRS, CDR2 YFSETQ. CDR3 protein: CASSLDWRGIQETQYF. The CDR3 nucleotides read TGCGCCAGCAGCTTGGACTGGCGGGGGATACAAGAGACCCAGTACTTC.

The J gene is TRBJ1-1, the V gene TRBV18; TRBD1 matches at 9 bases. The V segment lost 3 bases and the J segment 8 bases; nucleotides outside the gene matches: 10. The germline gives CDR1 KGHSH, CDR2 LQKENI. The CDR3 covers 15 residues. The CDR3 spells CASSPQGQGRVEAFF. CDR3 bases: TGTGCCAGCTCACCGCAAGGACAGGGGAGGGTGGAAGCTTTCTTT.

This chain connects TRBV4-2 to TRBJ1-5; possible D gene TRBD1, 6 bases. Germline CDR1 and CDR2: LGHNA and YNFKEQ. V lost 0 bases to trimming and J lost 3 bases, with 15 bases between them. CDR3 length: 17 amino acids. The CDR3 nucleotides are TGTGCCAGCAGCCAAGATCATGGAACAGGGAACAATCAGCCCCAGCATTTT. Protein sequence: CASSQDHGTGNNQPQHF.

This chain connects TRBV5-4 to TRBJ2-3, with D possibly TRBD2 on 5 matching bases. The CDR3 is 15 amino acids. Deletions cut 1 base from V and 2 bases from J, with 11 bases between. From germline, CDR1 is SGHNT and CDR2 YYREEE (reference sequence). As DNA, the CDR3 is TGTGCCAGCAGCTTGAATCGCGGGTACACAGATACGCAGTATTTT. Protein sequence: CASSLNRGYTDTQYF.

The J gene is TRBJ1-1, the V gene TRBV27; D unclear. V dropped 4 bases and J dropped 1 base, with 13 bases sitting between them. The germline V gene has CDR1 MNHEY and CDR2 SMNVEV (reference sequence). This CDR3 spans 15 amino acids. CDR3 sequence: CASSWVRTGNTEAFF. CDR3 in DNA: TGTGCCAGCAGTTGGGTTAGGACGGGGAACACTGAAGCTTTCTTT.

The rearrangement uses TRBV11-2 and TRBJ2-2; no definite D call. The CDR3 loop spans 17 amino acids. The V end lost 2 bases, the J end lost 5 bases, and 18 bases lay between the germline ends. The germline gives CDR1 SGHAT, CDR2 FQNNGV. CDR3 coding DNA: TGTGCCAGCAGCTTAAGTGGGTGGGAAGGGTGGACCGGGGAGCTGTTTTTT. This encodes CASSLSGWEGWTGELFF.